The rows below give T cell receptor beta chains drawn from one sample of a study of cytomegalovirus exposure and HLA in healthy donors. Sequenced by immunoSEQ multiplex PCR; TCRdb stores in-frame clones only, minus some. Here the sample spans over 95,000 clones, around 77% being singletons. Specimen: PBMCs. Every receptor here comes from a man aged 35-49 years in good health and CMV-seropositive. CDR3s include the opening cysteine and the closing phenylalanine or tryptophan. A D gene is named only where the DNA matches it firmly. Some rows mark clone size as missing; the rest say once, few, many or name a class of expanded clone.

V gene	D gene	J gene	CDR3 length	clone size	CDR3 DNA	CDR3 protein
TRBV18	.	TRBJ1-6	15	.	TGTGCCAGCTCACCAGAATCGGGGGGTAATTCACCCCTCCACTTT	CASSPESGGNSPLHF
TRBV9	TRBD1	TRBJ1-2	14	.	TGTGCCAGCAGCGTGACAGGGACCGTTGATGGCTACACCTTC	CASSVTGTVDGYTF
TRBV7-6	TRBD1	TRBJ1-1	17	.	TGTGCCAGCAGCGCCCAGACAGGGGGCTTCATGAACACTGAAGCTTTCTTT	CASSAQTGGFMNTEAFF
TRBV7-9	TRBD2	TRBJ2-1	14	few	TGCGCCAGCAGTGCAGCGGGGGGTTACAATGAGCAGTTCTTC	CASSAAGGYNEQFF
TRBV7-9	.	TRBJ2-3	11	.	TGTTCCAGCAGCCCGGGGGATACGCAGTATTTT	CSSSPGDTQYF
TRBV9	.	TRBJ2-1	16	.	TGTGCCAGCAGCGAGCGTAGTAAGAGCTCCTACAATGAGCAGTTCTTC	CASSERSKSSYNEQFF
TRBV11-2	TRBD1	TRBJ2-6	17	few	TGTGCCAGCAGCTTCCGGACAGGGTACTCTGGGGCCAACGTCCTGACTTTC	CASSFRTGYSGANVLTF
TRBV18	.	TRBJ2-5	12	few	TGTGCCAGCTCCCGGGTCGGAGAGACCCAGTACTTC	CASSRVGETQYF
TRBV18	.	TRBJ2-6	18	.	TGTGCCAGCTCACCACGGAATACAGGGAGCTCTGGGGCCAACGTCCTGACTTTC	CASSPRNTGSSGANVLTF
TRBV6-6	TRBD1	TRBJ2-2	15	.	TGTGCCAGCAGTTCCCTGGACAGGGGGGCCGGGGAGCTGTTTTTT	CASSSLDRGAGELFF
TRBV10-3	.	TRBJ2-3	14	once	TGTGCCACTAGGCCCAAACTGGGAGCGGATACGCAGTATTTT	CATRPKLGADTQYF
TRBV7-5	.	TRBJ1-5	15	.	TGTGCCAGAAGCTTAAATTTGGTCGGCGGTCAGCCCCAGCATTTT	CARSLNLVGGQPQHF
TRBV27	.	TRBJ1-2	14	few	TGTGCCAGCAGTTTATTTCCGGGTAACTATGGCTACACCTTC	CASSLFPGNYGYTF
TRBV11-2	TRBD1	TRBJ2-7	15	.	TGTGCCAGCAGTCCTACCGGGACAGGGTCGTACGAGCAGTACTTC	CASSPTGTGSYEQYF
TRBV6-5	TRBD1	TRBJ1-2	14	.	TGTGCCAGCAGTTACGACAGGGTGGGCTATGGCTACACCTTC	CASSYDRVGYGYTF
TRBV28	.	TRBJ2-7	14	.	TGTGCCAGCAGTGAGGAGACAGGATTCCACGAGCAGTACTTC	CASSEETGFHEQYF
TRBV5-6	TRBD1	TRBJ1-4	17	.	TGTGCCAGCAGCTTGGCCGGACAGGGACCTACTAATGAAAAACTGTTTTTT	CASSLAGQGPTNEKLFF
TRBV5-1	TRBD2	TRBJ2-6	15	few	TGCGCCAGCGGGGGAGGGAGCTCTGGGGCCAACGTCCTGACTTTC	CASGGGSSGANVLTF
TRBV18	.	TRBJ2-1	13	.	TGTGCCAGCTCACCCGCTCTAGAGGGTGAGCAGTTCTTC	CASSPALEGEQFF
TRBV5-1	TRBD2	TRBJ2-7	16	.	TGCGCCAGCAGCTTGACTAGCGGGGGTTTCTCCTACGAGCAGTACTTC	CASSLTSGGFSYEQYF
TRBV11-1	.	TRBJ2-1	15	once	TGTGCCAGCAGCTTAGAGCGGGTGGGGGTCAATGAGCAGTTCTTC	CASSLERVGVNEQFF
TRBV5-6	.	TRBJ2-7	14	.	TGTGCCAGCAGCGCAACAGGGTCCCCCTACGAGCAGTACTTC	CASSATGSPYEQYF
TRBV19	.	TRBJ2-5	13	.	TGTGCCAGTAGTATAGGTGGAGAAGAGACCCAGTACTTC	CASSIGGEETQYF
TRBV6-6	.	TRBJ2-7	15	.	TGTGCCAGCAGGTCCCTGGGGACAAACTCCTACGAGCAGTACTTC	CASRSLGTNSYEQYF
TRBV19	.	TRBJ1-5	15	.	TGTGCCAGTAACCCGGACACCGGGGGGGGTCAGCCCCAGCATTTT	CASNPDTGGGQPQHF
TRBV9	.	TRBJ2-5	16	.	TGTGCCAGCAGCGTAGCGGGTCTGGCGGGGCAAGAGACCCAGTACTTC	CASSVAGLAGQETQYF
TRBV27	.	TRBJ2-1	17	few	TGTGCCAGCAGTTTACATTGGATGGAGGTGAAGAACAATGAGCAGTTCTTC	CASSLHWMEVKNNEQFF
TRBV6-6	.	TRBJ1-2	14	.	TGTGCCAGCAGTTACGGGCAAGGCAGCTATGGCTACACCTTC	CASSYGQGSYGYTF
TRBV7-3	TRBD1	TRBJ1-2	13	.	TGTGCCAGCAGTCCAGACAGGGGGCATGGCTACACCTTC	CASSPDRGHGYTF
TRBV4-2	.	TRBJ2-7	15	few	TGTGCCAGCAGCCAAGAGGGGACTGTTTTATACGAGCAGTACTTC	CASSQEGTVLYEQYF
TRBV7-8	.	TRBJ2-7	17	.	TGTGCCAGCAGCTTAGCGAGGTCCGGTCCTGAGTCCTACGAGCAGTACTTC	CASSLARSGPESYEQYF
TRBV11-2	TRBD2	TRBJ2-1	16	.	TGTGCCAGCAGCTCATTCCTAGCGGGGGGTAACGATGAGCAGTTCTTC	CASSSFLAGGNDEQFF
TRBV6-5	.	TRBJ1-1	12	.	TGTGCCAGCATCAACGGGGGGGCCGAAGCTTTCTTT	CASINGGAEAFF
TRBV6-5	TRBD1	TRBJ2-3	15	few	TGTGCCAGCAGTGACTCGGGACAGGGGGCAGATACGCAGTATTTT	CASSDSGQGADTQYF
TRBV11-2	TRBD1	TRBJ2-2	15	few	TGTGCCAGCTCGACAGGGTCTCGCGACACCGGGGAGCTGTTTTTT	CASSTGSRDTGELFF
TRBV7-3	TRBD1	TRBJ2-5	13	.	TGTGCCAGCAGCCAAGACAGGGGAGAGACCCAGTACTTC	CASSQDRGETQYF
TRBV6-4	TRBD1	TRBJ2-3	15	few	TGTGCCAGCAGTGACGGGACAGGGGGCGCAGATACGCAGTATTTT	CASSDGTGGADTQYF
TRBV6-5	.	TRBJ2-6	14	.	TGTGCCAGCAGACCAGGGTTTGGGGCCAACGTCCTGACTTTC	CASRPGFGANVLTF
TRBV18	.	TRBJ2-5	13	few	TGTGCCAGCTCACCACCGCAAAGCGAGACCCAGTACTTC	CASSPPQSETQYF
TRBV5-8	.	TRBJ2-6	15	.	TGTGCCAGCAGTTGGGGAGACTCTGGGGCCAACGTCCTGACTTTC	CASSWGDSGANVLTF
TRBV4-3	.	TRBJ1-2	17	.	TGCGCCAGCAGCCAAGAGACAGGTTTATACTCTACCTATGGCTACACCTTC	CASSQETGLYSTYGYTF
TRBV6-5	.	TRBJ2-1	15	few	TGTGCCAGCAGTTTACGACAGGGAGGCTCGAATGAGCAGTTCTTC	CASSLRQGGSNEQFF
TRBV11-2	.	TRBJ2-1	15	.	TGTGCCAGCAGCTTAAGTGGACTCCGGGACAATGAGCAGTTCTTC	CASSLSGLRDNEQFF
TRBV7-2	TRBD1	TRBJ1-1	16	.	TGTGCCAGCCTCCCTGGGGTGGGGACAGGGGGCACTGAAGCTTTCTTT	CASLPGVGTGGTEAFF
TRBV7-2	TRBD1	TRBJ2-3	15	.	TGTGCCAGCAGCTTAGTTTTCGGGACAGGAGATACGCAGTATTTT	CASSLVFGTGDTQYF
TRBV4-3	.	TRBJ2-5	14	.	TGCGCCAGCAGCCAAGATCAGTACCAAGAGACCCAGTACTTC	CASSQDQYQETQYF
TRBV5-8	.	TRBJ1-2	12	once	TGTGCCAGCAGCTTGGCGAACTATGGCTACACCTTC	CASSLANYGYTF
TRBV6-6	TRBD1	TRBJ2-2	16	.	TGTGCCAGCAGTTTCCCGGGACAGGGAAGCACCGGGGAGCTGTTTTTT	CASSFPGQGSTGELFF
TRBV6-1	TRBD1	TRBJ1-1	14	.	TGTGCCAGCAGTAAACAGGGGGCGAACACTGAAGCTTTCTTT	CASSKQGANTEAFF
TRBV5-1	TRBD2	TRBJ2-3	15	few	TGCGCCAGCAGAAATCGGGGGGGAGGCACAGATACGCAGTATTTT	CASRNRGGGTDTQYF
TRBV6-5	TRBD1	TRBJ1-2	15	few	TGTGCCAGCAGTGTCCGGGACAGGGGCTACTATGGCTACACCTTC	CASSVRDRGYYGYTF
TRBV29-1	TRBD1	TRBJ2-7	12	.	TGCAGCACGGGACAGGGGGCGCACGAGCAGTACTTC	CSTGQGAHEQYF
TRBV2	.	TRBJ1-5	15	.	TGTGCCAGCAGTCCGGGACTTCTCGGAGTTCAGCCCCAGCATTTT	CASSPGLLGVQPQHF
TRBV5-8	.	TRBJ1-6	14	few	TGTGCCAGCAGCTTAAACCAAGGGGATTCACCCCTCCACTTT	CASSLNQGDSPLHF
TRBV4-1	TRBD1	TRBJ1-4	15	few	TGCGCCAGCAGCCGAAAGGGGGACAGGGGAGAAAAACTGTTTTTT	CASSRKGDRGEKLFF